This is a list of T cell receptor beta chains from one sample in a study of T-cell memory formation after mild COVID-19. TCRdb itself ran the 5' RACE reads through MiXCR, one entry per CDR3 protein. The table records about 340,000 distinct CDR3 sequences, 20% to 25% of them present only once. Sequenced sample: PBMCs or a T cell subset sorted from them (not recorded which). Receptors were obtained from an adult woman who had mild COVID-19 (a few samples of this study predate the infection). Cell type and time point are not known. Both conserved end residues are part of each CDR3. The D gene is left open where the match is weak. A clone size is listed for some rows: how often the clone was seen (once, few, many), or a class if it is expanded.

v_gene: TRBV20-1; d_gene: TRBD1; len: 12; abundance: NA; j_gene: TRBJ1-2; CDR3aa: CSAQGTAPGYTF; CDR3nt: TGCAGTGCTCAGGGGACAGCCCCTGGCTACACCTTC
v_gene: TRBV6-5; d_gene: NA; len: 17; abundance: many; j_gene: TRBJ2-6; CDR3aa: CASSYSRSGTGANVLTF; CDR3nt: TGTGCCAGCAGTTACTCACGATCTGGGACTGGGGCCAACGTCCTGACTTTC
v_gene: TRBV27; d_gene: NA; len: 13; abundance: NA; j_gene: TRBJ1-6; CDR3aa: CAIGAGYNSPLHF; CDR3nt: TGTGCCATCGGTGCAGGGTATAATTCACCCCTCCACTTT
v_gene: TRBV12-3/TRBV12-4; d_gene: TRBD1; len: 18; abundance: few; j_gene: TRBJ1-5; CDR3aa: CASSLGTGGFWGNQPQHF; CDR3nt: TGTGCCAGCAGTTTGGGGACAGGGGGCTTTTGGGGCAATCAGCCCCAGCATTTT
v_gene: TRBV5-1; d_gene: NA; len: 14; abundance: many; j_gene: TRBJ2-7; CDR3aa: CASSDQGGSYEQYF; CDR3nt: TGCGCCAGCAGCGATCAGGGGGGGTCCTACGAGCAGTACTTC
v_gene: TRBV10-3; d_gene: TRBD1; len: 15; abundance: NA; j_gene: TRBJ1-1; CDR3aa: CAIQGDSPMNTEAFF; CDR3nt: TGTGCCATCCAGGGGGACAGTCCCATGAACACTGAAGCTTTCTTT
v_gene: TRBV27; d_gene: NA; len: 12; abundance: NA; j_gene: TRBJ2-2; CDR3aa: CASRLMTGELFF; CDR3nt: TGTGCCAGCAGACTCATGACCGGGGAGCTGTTTTTT
v_gene: TRBV2; d_gene: NA; len: 11; abundance: few; j_gene: TRBJ2-7; CDR3aa: CASSRGNEQYF; CDR3nt: TGTGCCAGCAGCAGAGGTAACGAGCAGTACTTC
v_gene: TRBV3-1; d_gene: NA; len: 15; abundance: NA; j_gene: TRBJ1-1; CDR3aa: CASSVRTAMNTEAFF; CDR3nt: TGTGCCAGCAGCGTACGGACAGCCATGAACACTGAAGCTTTCTTT
v_gene: TRBV6-2/TRBV6-3; d_gene: NA; len: 14; abundance: NA; j_gene: TRBJ1-1; CDR3aa: CASREHRPNTEAFF; CDR3nt: TGTGCCAGCAGGGAACACCGTCCGAACACTGAAGCTTTCTTT
v_gene: TRBV9; d_gene: TRBD1; len: 14; abundance: few; j_gene: TRBJ1-1; CDR3aa: CASSAGGQGSIAFF; CDR3nt: TGTGCCAGCAGTGCCGGGGGACAGGGCTCAATCGCTTTCTTT
v_gene: TRBV12-3/TRBV12-4; d_gene: NA; len: 13; abundance: NA; j_gene: TRBJ2-3; CDR3aa: CASSFKNTDTQYF; CDR3nt: TGTGCCAGCAGTTTTAAAAACACAGATACGCAGTATTTT
v_gene: TRBV5-1; d_gene: TRBD2; len: 15; abundance: few; j_gene: TRBJ2-5; CDR3aa: CASRISSGPQETQYF; CDR3nt: TGCGCCAGCAGAATTTCTAGCGGGCCCCAAGAGACCCAGTACTTC
v_gene: TRBV10-3; d_gene: TRBD1; len: 14; abundance: NA; j_gene: TRBJ2-7; CDR3aa: CAISDRDRGYEQYF; CDR3nt: TGTGCCATCAGTGACCGGGACAGGGGTTACGAGCAGTACTTC
v_gene: TRBV21-1; d_gene: NA; len: 15; abundance: NA; j_gene: TRBJ2-5; CDR3aa: CASSKYGQGGRTQYF; CDR3nt: TGTGCCAGCAGCAAGTACGGACAGGGTGGCCGGACCCAGTACTTC
v_gene: TRBV6-5; d_gene: NA; len: 14; abundance: NA; j_gene: TRBJ1-1; CDR3aa: CASSYSNGGYEAFF; CDR3nt: TGTGCCAGCAGTTACTCGAACGGAGGCTATGAAGCTTTCTTT
v_gene: TRBV5-1; d_gene: TRBD2; len: 14; abundance: few; j_gene: TRBJ2-1; CDR3aa: CASSPKTSGGEQFF; CDR3nt: TGCGCCAGCAGCCCTAAGACTAGCGGGGGTGAGCAGTTCTTC
v_gene: TRBV7-2; d_gene: TRBD2; len: 19; abundance: NA; j_gene: TRBJ2-5; CDR3aa: CASSLQPRRLAGTQETQYF; CDR3nt: TGTGCCAGCAGCTTACAACCCCGCCGCCTAGCGGGGACTCAAGAGACCCAGTACTTC
v_gene: TRBV7-2; d_gene: NA; len: 16; abundance: few; j_gene: TRBJ2-2; CDR3aa: CASSFQAVLNTGELFF; CDR3nt: TGTGCCAGCAGCTTCCAAGCGGTACTTAACACCGGGGAGCTGTTTTTT
v_gene: TRBV12-3/TRBV12-4; d_gene: TRBD1; len: 16; abundance: NA; j_gene: TRBJ2-6; CDR3aa: CASSLIQGNGANVLTF; CDR3nt: TGTGCCAGCAGTTTAATACAGGGGAACGGGGCCAACGTCCTGACTTTC
v_gene: TRBV27; d_gene: NA; len: 16; abundance: few; j_gene: TRBJ2-7; CDR3aa: CASSLSPLDGTYEQYF; CDR3nt: TGTGCCAGCAGTTTATCTCCCCTTGACGGAACCTACGAGCAGTACTTC
v_gene: TRBV6-2/TRBV6-3; d_gene: NA; len: 15; abundance: many; j_gene: TRBJ2-7; CDR3aa: CASRLPGVAVYEQYF; CDR3nt: TGTGCCAGCAGACTTCCAGGGGTGGCGGTCTACGAGCAGTACTTC
v_gene: TRBV7-9; d_gene: NA; len: 13; abundance: NA; j_gene: TRBJ1-1; CDR3aa: CASSFFGTAEAFF; CDR3nt: TGTGCCAGCAGCTTCTTCGGGACGGCTGAAGCTTTCTTT
v_gene: TRBV7-9; d_gene: NA; len: 15; abundance: NA; j_gene: TRBJ2-2; CDR3aa: CASKQGDSNTGELFF; CDR3nt: TGTGCCAGCAAACAAGGGGACTCGAACACCGGGGAGCTGTTTTTT
v_gene: TRBV6-5; d_gene: NA; len: 13; abundance: few; j_gene: TRBJ1-1; CDR3aa: CASSYDDRRTAFF; CDR3nt: TGTGCCAGCAGTTACGATGACAGGCGTACGGCTTTCTTT
v_gene: TRBV7-6; d_gene: NA; len: 14; abundance: NA; j_gene: TRBJ1-5; CDR3aa: CASSAGGLGQPQHF; CDR3nt: TGTGCCAGCAGCGCGGGCGGTCTCGGTCAGCCCCAGCATTTT
v_gene: TRBV28; d_gene: NA; len: 18; abundance: NA; j_gene: TRBJ1-5; CDR3aa: CASSPRGITGLFNQPQHF; CDR3nt: TGTGCCAGCAGTCCTAGGGGAATTACAGGGCTCTTCAATCAGCCCCAGCATTTT
v_gene: TRBV6-6; d_gene: TRBD2; len: 16; abundance: few; j_gene: TRBJ2-6; CDR3aa: CASRPSGISGANVLTF; CDR3nt: TGTGCCAGCAGACCTAGCGGGATTTCTGGGGCCAACGTCCTGACTTTC
v_gene: TRBV29-1; d_gene: TRBD1; len: 12; abundance: many; j_gene: TRBJ2-7; CDR3aa: CSVPGQGYEQYF; CDR3nt: TGCAGCGTTCCGGGACAGGGCTACGAGCAGTACTTC
v_gene: TRBV15; d_gene: NA; len: 14; abundance: few; j_gene: TRBJ2-7; CDR3aa: CATSEDREAWEQYF; CDR3nt: TGTGCCACCAGCGAAGACAGGGAGGCCTGGGAGCAGTACTTC
v_gene: TRBV19; d_gene: NA; len: 15; abundance: few; j_gene: TRBJ2-2; CDR3aa: CASSWGGSDTGELFF; CDR3nt: TGTGCCAGTAGTTGGGGGGGCAGTGACACCGGGGAGCTGTTTTTT
v_gene: TRBV3-1; d_gene: NA; len: 12; abundance: NA; j_gene: TRBJ2-7; CDR3aa: CASSQRSYEQYF; CDR3nt: TGTGCCAGCAGCCAAAGGTCCTACGAGCAGTACTTC
v_gene: TRBV5-5; d_gene: TRBD2; len: 15; abundance: NA; j_gene: TRBJ2-4; CDR3aa: CASSWDYLAKNIQYF; CDR3nt: TGTGCCAGCAGCTGGGACTATCTAGCCAAAAACATTCAGTACTTC
v_gene: TRBV4-1; d_gene: NA; len: 17; abundance: few; j_gene: TRBJ2-6; CDR3aa: CASSFSRESSGANVLTF; CDR3nt: TGCGCCAGCAGCTTCTCCAGGGAATCCTCTGGGGCCAACGTCCTGACTTTC
v_gene: TRBV12-3/TRBV12-4; d_gene: NA; len: 14; abundance: NA; j_gene: TRBJ2-3; CDR3aa: CASRRDTLTDTQYF; CDR3nt: TGTGCCAGCAGACGGGACACTCTCACAGATACGCAGTATTTT
v_gene: TRBV5-4; d_gene: TRBD1; len: 15; abundance: NA; j_gene: TRBJ2-3; CDR3aa: CASSSDRVSADTQYF; CDR3nt: TGTGCCAGCAGCTCAGACAGGGTTTCAGCAGATACGCAGTATTTT
v_gene: TRBV7-9; d_gene: NA; len: 15; abundance: few; j_gene: TRBJ2-6; CDR3aa: CASSSTGFGANVLTF; CDR3nt: TGTGCCAGCAGCTCTACAGGGTTTGGGGCCAACGTCCTGACTTTC
v_gene: TRBV7-2; d_gene: NA; len: 13; abundance: many; j_gene: TRBJ2-5; CDR3aa: CASSSGLEGTQYF; CDR3nt: TGTGCCAGCAGCTCGGGGTTGGAGGGGACCCAGTACTTC
v_gene: TRBV20-1; d_gene: NA; len: 16; abundance: few; j_gene: TRBJ2-5; CDR3aa: CSTTFRLETFQETQYF; CDR3nt: TGCAGTACCACCTTCAGACTCGAGACCTTCCAAGAGACCCAGTACTTC
v_gene: TRBV5-1; d_gene: NA; len: 14; abundance: many; j_gene: TRBJ2-1; CDR3aa: CASSLFRGTDEQFF; CDR3nt: TGCGCCAGCAGCTTGTTCAGGGGAACAGATGAGCAGTTCTTC
v_gene: TRBV5-1; d_gene: NA; len: 13; abundance: NA; j_gene: TRBJ2-1; CDR3aa: CASSSGPANEQFF; CDR3nt: TGCGCCAGCAGCTCGGGACCCGCCAATGAGCAGTTCTTC
v_gene: TRBV10-3; d_gene: TRBD2; len: 15; abundance: NA; j_gene: TRBJ2-7; CDR3aa: CAISGRAGENYEQYF; CDR3nt: TGTGCCATCAGTGGCCGAGCGGGAGAAAATTACGAGCAGTACTTC
v_gene: TRBV5-6; d_gene: TRBD1; len: 14; abundance: few; j_gene: TRBJ2-5; CDR3aa: CASSNGQGRETQYF; CDR3nt: TGTGCCAGCAGCAACGGACAGGGGCGAGAGACCCAGTACTTC
v_gene: TRBV5-1; d_gene: NA; len: 14; abundance: NA; j_gene: TRBJ2-7; CDR3aa: CASSLRTGSYEQYF; CDR3nt: TGCGCCAGCAGCTTGCGGACGGGCTCCTACGAGCAGTACTTC
v_gene: TRBV2; d_gene: NA; len: 16; abundance: few; j_gene: TRBJ2-1; CDR3aa: CASSEGVAGRRNEQFF; CDR3nt: TGTGCCAGCAGTGAAGGGGTAGCCGGGAGAAGAAATGAGCAGTTCTTC
v_gene: TRBV5-1; d_gene: TRBD2; len: 16; abundance: few; j_gene: TRBJ2-7; CDR3aa: CASSFRLAGDVYEQYF; CDR3nt: TGCGCCAGCAGCTTCAGACTAGCGGGAGACGTCTACGAGCAGTACTTC
v_gene: TRBV9; d_gene: TRBD2; len: 14; abundance: once; j_gene: TRBJ2-1; CDR3aa: CASSTSGTADEQFF; CDR3nt: TGTGCCAGCAGCACTAGCGGGACAGCGGATGAGCAGTTCTTC
v_gene: TRBV7-2; d_gene: NA; len: 12; abundance: NA; j_gene: TRBJ2-3; CDR3aa: CASGREGDTQYF; CDR3nt: TGTGCCAGCGGTCGCGAGGGGGATACGCAGTATTTT
v_gene: TRBV27; d_gene: NA; len: 15; abundance: NA; j_gene: TRBJ1-1; CDR3aa: CASSEQFAGNTEAFF; CDR3nt: TGTGCCAGCAGTGAACAGTTCGCAGGGAACACTGAAGCTTTCTTT
v_gene: TRBV15; d_gene: NA; len: 15; abundance: few; j_gene: TRBJ1-6; CDR3aa: CATSRDVARETPLHF; CDR3nt: TGTGCCACCAGCAGAGATGTGGCCAGGGAAACACCCCTCCACTTT
v_gene: TRBV6-2/TRBV6-3; d_gene: NA; len: 13; abundance: NA; j_gene: TRBJ2-1; CDR3aa: CASRLNPNNEQFF; CDR3nt: TGTGCCAGCCGTCTGAACCCCAACAATGAGCAGTTCTTC
v_gene: TRBV7-3; d_gene: NA; len: 15; abundance: many; j_gene: TRBJ1-5; CDR3aa: CASSGGVAPNQPQHF; CDR3nt: TGTGCCAGCAGCGGGGGGGTAGCTCCCAATCAGCCCCAGCATTTT
v_gene: TRBV9; d_gene: NA; len: 15; abundance: NA; j_gene: TRBJ2-3; CDR3aa: CASSRPRDGTDTQYF; CDR3nt: TGTGCCAGCAGCCGGCCCAGGGATGGCACAGATACGCAGTATTTT
v_gene: TRBV5-1; d_gene: NA; len: 17; abundance: few; j_gene: TRBJ1-1; CDR3aa: CASSLVFRTVMNTEAFF; CDR3nt: TGCGCCAGCAGCTTGGTTTTCAGAACGGTAATGAACACTGAAGCTTTCTTT
v_gene: TRBV5-1; d_gene: TRBD2; len: 16; abundance: NA; j_gene: TRBJ2-1; CDR3aa: CASSAIGLAGYNEQFF; CDR3nt: TGCGCCAGCAGCGCAATTGGACTAGCGGGATACAATGAGCAGTTCTTC